A single sample gave rise to the 30 T cell receptor beta chains below, sequenced in a study of blood T cell repertoires in COVID-19. Some clones are missing from TCRdb's copy, which holds only in-frame ones; the method was immunoSEQ multiplex PCR. The data show 200,000 to 250,000 clones, with around 90% seen just once and 0.83% held by the top ten. The sequencing input was peripheral blood. Receptor source: a man in his thirties or forties with COVID-19, enrolled during active disease.

The chain is built from TRBV2 and TRBJ2-2, with 12 bases matching TRBD2. The length of the CDR3 is 15 residues. Germline-derived CDR1 and CDR2 are SNHLY and FYNNEI. Trimming at V came to 6 bases and at J to 3 bases, leaving 2 bases not matched to a gene. The CDR3 coding sequence is TGTGCCAGCAGAACTAGCGGGGGGTACACCGGGGAGCTGTTTTTT. This codes for CASRTSGGYTGELFF.

V gene TRBV5-1 combines with J gene TRBJ2-3; TRBD1 matches at 7 bases. Looked up from germline, CDR1 is SGHRS and CDR2 is YFSETQ. This CDR3 is 15 amino acids long. Trimming cost V 3 bases and J 2 bases; bases outside gene matches: 6. The CDR3 coding sequence is TGCGCCAGCAGCTCAGGGGGTGGCAACACAGATACGCAGTATTTT. It is translated as CASSSGGGNTDTQYF.

The rearrangement uses TRBV5-1 and TRBJ1-2; 9 bases agree with TRBD1. After removal of 3 bases from V and 4 bases from J, the junction contained 7 bases not matched to a gene. Looked up from germline, CDR1 is SGHRS and CDR2 is YFSETQ. This CDR3 is 15 amino acids long. This CDR3 is CASSSRDRESYGYTF. CDR3 bases: TGCGCCAGCAGCTCCCGGGACAGGGAATCCTATGGCTACACCTTC.

This chain links TRBV6-4 with TRBJ2-7, with D possibly TRBD2 on 6 matching bases. V lost 3 bases and J lost 6, with 12 bases in between. The length of the CDR3 is 13 residues. Per germline, CDR1 MRHNA and CDR2 SNTAGT. CDR3 sequence reads: CASSERGGGEQYF. DNA for the CDR3: TGTGCCAGCAGTGAGAGGGGAGGTGGCGAGCAGTACTTC.

This clone was counted between two and nine times. The genes are TRBV2 and TRBJ1-3, with unresolved D. The CDR3 length is 15 residues. CDR1 and CDR2 (germline): SNHLY, FYNNEI. V shed 5 bases and J shed 3 bases, with 14 bases lying between them. CDR3 nucleotides: TGTGCCAGCAGTAGCAGAGGGTATGATGGAAACACCATATATTTT. This gives the protein CASSSRGYDGNTIYF.

The rearrangement uses TRBV2 and TRBJ1-5, with D perhaps matching TRBD1 (5 bases). The CDR3 covers 15 residues. The germline gives CDR1 SNHLY, CDR2 FYNNEI. V was clipped by 2 bases and J by 0 bases, with 8 bases between them. The CDR3 nucleotides are TGTGCCAGCAGTGAATTACAGGCTAGCAATCAGCCCCAGCATTTT. Protein product: CASSELQASNQPQHF.

The chain combines TRBV2 with TRBJ2-1; 14 bases agree with TRBD2. The CDR3 length is 16 residues. J was trimmed by 8 bases and V by 4 bases; bases with no gene match: 7. Germline-derived CDR1 and CDR2 are SNHLY and FYNNEI. The CDR3 bases are TGTGCCAGCAGTGGGACTAGCGGGGGGCCAGGGCATGAGCAGTTCTTC. This translates into CASSGTSGGPGHEQFF.

This clone was recorded only once. The gene calls are TRBV19 and TRBJ2-3, with D perhaps matching TRBD1 (6 bases). This CDR3 is built from 15 residues. Germline V gene sequence: CDR1 LNHDA, CDR2 SQIVND (reference sequence). Trimming removed 5 bases from V and 2 bases from J, with 14 bases in between. The CDR3 DNA reads TGTGCCAGTAGTGCGACCCAGGGGATCACAGATACGCAGTATTTT. This codes for CASSATQGITDTQYF.

The J gene is TRBJ2-2, the V gene TRBV14; D unclear. Trimming shortened V by 1 base and J by 7 bases, and 10 bases separated the two germline ends. Germline values: CDR1 SGHDN, CDR2 FVKESK. This CDR3 has 14 amino acids. For the CDR3, the DNA is TGTGCCAGCAGCCAAGGTCTGATCGGCGGGGAGCTGTTTTTT. It specifies CASSQGLIGGELFF.

J is TRBJ1-1 and V is TRBV19; 8 positions match TRBD1. Germline V lookup: CDR1 LNHDA, CDR2 SQIVND (reference sequence). The CDR3 is 13 residues long. Germline trimming cut 5 bases from V and 12 bases from J; bases unmatched to any gene: 11. The CDR3 DNA sequence: TGTGCCAGTAGTCTAAACGGACAGGGAAGAACTTTCTTT. Amino acids: CASSLNGQGRTFF. The full variable domain, its missing parts supplied by reference TRBV19 and TRBJ1-1, is DGGITQSPKYLFRKEGQNVTLSCEQNLNHDAMYWYRQDPGQGLRLIYYSQIVNDFQKGDIAEGYSVSREKKESFPLTVTSAQKNPTAFYLCASSLNGQGRTFFGQGTRLTVV.

V is TRBV6-5 and J is TRBJ1-3; tentatively, D is TRBD1 (5 bases). Germline V gene sequence: CDR1 MNHEY, CDR2 SVGAGI. CDR3 length: 14 residues. Trimming took off 7 bases at V and 2 bases at J, with 12 bases between the two ends. The CDR3 DNA is TGTGCCAGCAACAAACGGGGGACTGGAAACACCATATATTTT. Amino acids: CASNKRGTGNTIYF.

This clone showed up just once. V and J are TRBV5-1 and TRBJ2-7, with D maybe TRBD2 (5 bases). This CDR3 comprises 13 residues. Germline V lookup: CDR1 SGHRS, CDR2 YFSETQ. The V end was cut by 3 bases, the J end by 1 base, with 8 bases between. The DNA of the CDR3 is TGCGCCAGCAGCTCGAGGGAGTCCTACGAGCAGTACTTC. Translation gives CASSSRESYEQYF.

This chain uses TRBV28 with TRBJ2-3, with a possible D match to TRBD1 (6 bases). The ends were cut back, 3 bases at V and 3 bases at J, with 13 bases in the middle. The CDR3 spans 15 residues. The germline CDR1 and CDR2 sequences are MDHEN and SYDVKM. The CDR3 region is CASSFQQGKTDTQYF. The CDR3 coding sequence is TGTGCCAGCAGTTTCCAACAGGGCAAAACAGATACGCAGTATTTT. Supplemented by reference TRBV28 and TRBJ2-3, the full variable domain reads DVKVTQSSRYLVKRTGEKVFLECVQDMDHENMFWYRQDPGLGLRLIYFSYDVKMKEKGDIPEGYSVSREKKERFSLILESASTNQTSMYLCASSFQQGKTDTQYFGPGTRLTVL.

This clone was counted a single time. DNA of the CDR3: TGCAGCGTTAGGAGGGGCGCTGAAGCTTTCTTT. Translating gives CSVRRGAEAFF. This chain uses TRBV29-1 with TRBJ1-1, with a tentative D call TRBD1 (5 bases). The V end lost 5 bases, the J end lost 6 bases, and 10 bases lay between the germline ends. Per the germline V gene, CDR1 is SQVTM and CDR2 is ANQGSEA. The CDR3 spans 11 residues.

The chain is built from TRBV25-1 and TRBJ2-3; 9 nucleotides align to TRBD2. The CDR3 contains 14 residues. CDR1 and CDR2 from the germline V gene are MGHDK and SYGVNS. V shed 10 bases and J 0 bases; nucleotides not matched to a gene: 5. The DNA for the CDR3 is TGTGCCACCTTAGCGGGGGCTAGCACAGATACGCAGTATTTT. Its protein is CATLAGASTDTQYF.

The chain links TRBV9 to TRBJ2-2, with D uncertain. Germline V gives CDR1 SGDLS, CDR2 YYNGEE. This CDR3 contains 15 residues. Trimming removed 2 bases from V and 0 bases from J, with 8 bases in between. CDR3 sequence (DNA): TGTGCCAGCAGCGTCTCTGCAGCGAACACCGGGGAGCTGTTTTTT. Translation gives CASSVSAANTGELFF.

The chain couples TRBV5-4 to TRBJ2-1, with 8 bases aligning to TRBD2. CDR1 is SGHNT, CDR2 YYREEE, per germline (reference sequence). The CDR3 extends over 12 amino acids. The trim removed 4 bases at V and 14 bases at J, leaving 8 bases unmatched. The CDR3 protein is CASSPRSGGKFF. The CDR3, as DNA: TGTGCCAGCAGCCCACGGAGCGGGGGAAAGTTCTTC.

V usage is TRBV2 and J usage is TRBJ1-2; TRBD1 might be the D (6 bases). Between the trimmed V and J ends, which lost 8 bases and 4 bases, there was a span of 14 bases. Germline values: CDR1 SNHLY, CDR2 FYNNEI. This CDR3 has 13 residues. CDR3 DNA sequence: TGTGCCAGCTCAGGGGTTACCTTCTATGGCTACACCTTC. It encodes CASSGVTFYGYTF.

The chain uses TRBV7-6 and TRBJ1-2; TRBD1 is a possible D gene (6 bases). The length of the CDR3 is 13 residues. CDR1 and CDR2 from the germline V gene are SGHVS and FNYEAQ. With 4 bases removed from V and 8 bases from J, the gap between germline ends came to 14 bases. The CDR3 bases are TGTGCCAGCAGCTCCACAGGGTTCGGGGGCTACACCTTC. Amino acid sequence: CASSSTGFGGYTF. Full variable domain (outside the CDR3, taken from reference TRBV7-6 and TRBJ1-2): GAGVSQSPRYKVTKRGQDVALRCDPISGHVSLYWYRQALGQGPEFLTYFNYEAQQDKSGLPNDRFSAERPEGSISTLTIQRTEQRDSAMYRCASSSTGFGGYTFGSGTRLTVV.

The V and J genes are TRBV2 and TRBJ1-6, with a possible D match to TRBD1 (5 bases). This CDR3 is built from 15 residues. V was shortened by 6 bases and J by 7 bases, with 16 bases between the two germline ends. The germline CDR1 and CDR2 sequences are SNHLY and FYNNEI. The CDR3 region has the DNA TGTGCCAGCAGCATCAATACAGGCCAAAATTCACCCCTCCACTTT. This sequence encodes CASSINTGQNSPLHF.

The CDR3 loop reads CASRGAGPGELFF. The CDR3, as DNA: TGTGCCAGCAGGGGGGCTGGACCCGGGGAGCTGTTTTTT. The chain links TRBV12-3 or TRBV12-4 to TRBJ2-2; D might be TRBD1 (6 bases). CDR3 length: 13 residues. V was clipped by 6 bases and J by 6 bases, with 11 bases between them.

Notes on this clone: In the same sample, other DNA sequences code for this CDR3. The chain couples TRBV5-1 to TRBJ1-1; TRBD1 might be the D (5 bases). The CDR3 runs 14 residues. The ends were cut back, 0 bases at V and 1 base at J, with 7 bases in the middle. Looked up from germline, CDR1 is SGHRS and CDR2 is YFSETQ. The CDR3 DNA sequence: TGCGCCAGCAGCTTGGGGGGCCGGAACACTGAAGCTTTCTTT. Translated: CASSLGGRNTEAFF. Drawing the rest from reference TRBV5-1 and TRBJ1-1, the complete variable domain is KAGVTQTPRYLIKTRGQQVTLSCSPISGHRSVSWYQQTPGQGLQFLFEYFSETQRNKGNFPGRFSGRQFSNSRSEMNVSTLELGDSALYLCASSLGGRNTEAFFGQGTRLTVV.

The V and J genes are TRBV5-4 and TRBJ2-7; D remains ambiguous. The ends were cut back, 0 bases at V and 6 bases at J, with 16 bases in the middle. Germline CDR1 is SGHNT and CDR2 is YYREEE (reference sequence). The CDR3 consists of 15 residues. CDR3 amino acids: CASSLGGGIHTEQYF. CDR3 nucleotide sequence: TGTGCCAGCAGCTTGGGTGGCGGAATACATACCGAGCAGTACTTC.

This sequence joins TRBV12-3 or TRBV12-4 and TRBJ1-2; TRBD1 aligns across 8 bases. This CDR3 comprises 13 residues. With 5 bases clipped from V and 8 bases from J, the junction kept 7 bases outside the gene matches. The DNA of the CDR3 is TGTGCCAGCAGTCTCCAGGGGGCGAGGGGCTACACCTTC. Its protein is CASSLQGARGYTF.

The chain joins TRBV21-1 to TRBJ1-3. TRBV21-1 is a documented pseudogene. The CDR3 spans 15 residues. In nucleotides, the CDR3 is TGTGCCAGCAGCTCAGTGTCGGGGGCTGGAAACACCATATATTTT. This translates into CASSSVSGAGNTIYF.

In DNA, the CDR3 is TGTGCCAGCAGCTTCTCCGGAGCCTACGAGCAGTACTTC. Protein product: CASSFSGAYEQYF. The chain uses TRBV5-6 and TRBJ2-7; unclear D gene. Trimming took 2 bases from V and 2 from J, leaving 8 bases between them. Per germline, CDR1 SGHDT and CDR2 YYEEEE. CDR3 length: 13 residues. The full variable domain, its missing parts supplied by reference TRBV5-6 and TRBJ2-7, is DAGVTQSPTHLIKTRGQQVTLRCSPKSGHDTVSWYQQALGQGPQFIFQYYEEEERQRGNFPDRFSGHQFPNYSSELNVNALLLGDSALYLCASSFSGAYEQYFGPGTRLTVT.

J is TRBJ1-3 and V is TRBV7-2, with no clear D. V dropped 5 bases and J dropped 6 bases, with 8 bases sitting between them. CDR1 and CDR2 (germline): SGHTA, FQGNSA. This CDR3 spans 12 amino acids. CDR3 bases: TGTGCCAGCAGCCAACTTAAAAACACCATATATTTT. It translates to CASSQLKNTIYF.

The genes are TRBV6-1 and TRBJ1-6; tentatively, D is TRBD1 (6 bases). Germline assignment: CDR1 MNHNS and CDR2 SASEGT. This CDR3 comprises 15 residues. Trimming shortened V by 3 bases and J by 7 bases, and 13 bases separated the two germline ends. CDR3 in DNA: TGTGCCAGCAGTGAGCCCCGGGGGGCGAATTCACCCCTCCACTTT. Translating gives CASSEPRGANSPLHF.

The J gene is TRBJ2-7, the V gene TRBV5-1; TRBD1 aligns across 7 bases. CDR3 length: 15 residues. Losses at the gene ends were 0 bases for V and 3 bases for J; bases not matched to a gene: 6. Germline V gives CDR1 SGHRS, CDR2 YFSETQ. The CDR3 sequence: CASSLEQGIYYEQYF. The DNA for the CDR3 is TGCGCCAGCAGCTTGGAACAGGGGATATACTACGAGCAGTACTTC.

This sequence joins TRBV19 and TRBJ1-1; a weak D match, TRBD1 (6 bases). The length of the CDR3 is 14 residues. The V end lost 3 bases, the J end lost 1 base, and 9 bases lay between the germline ends. Germline CDR1 is LNHDA and CDR2 is SQIVND (reference sequence). The chain's CDR3 is CASSIWGRNTEAFF. The CDR3, as DNA: TGTGCCAGTAGTATCTGGGGGCGGAACACTGAAGCTTTCTTT.